This TCR beta chain was sequenced during a study of blood T cells in healthy people across ages. The study's findings and limits: Both naive CD4+ cell counts and diversity were greater in long-lived donors than in aged donors. Nothing was known about donor CMV status, and this possibly confounded expanded clonotype changes.

PBMCs were isolated at a quantity of at least 6 million per sample. Sample-barcoded 5' priming and a J-beta primer mix drove a second PCR of about 6 to 12 cycles. A template-switch adaptor containing 12 random nucleotides labeled each cDNA molecule. TCRdb independently ran MiXCR on the 5' RACE reads; one entry per CDR3 protein. The data contain about 1.4 million distinct CDR3 sequences, around 59% of them singletons. Note on this clonotype: Its antigen is unidentified.

The CDR3 has 15 residues. Germline V gene data show CDR1 as MNHEY and CDR2 as SMNVEV (reference sequence). V shed 4 bases and J shed 4 bases, with 16 bases lying between them. The source of this sequence is a man younger than 30 in good health. J is TRBJ1-1 and V is TRBV27; D remains ambiguous. Sample: blood. CDR3 loop: CASSSWQTGGTEAFF. CDR3 sequence (DNA): TGTGCCAGCAGTTCGTGGCAGACGGGAGGCACTGAAGCTTTCTTT.